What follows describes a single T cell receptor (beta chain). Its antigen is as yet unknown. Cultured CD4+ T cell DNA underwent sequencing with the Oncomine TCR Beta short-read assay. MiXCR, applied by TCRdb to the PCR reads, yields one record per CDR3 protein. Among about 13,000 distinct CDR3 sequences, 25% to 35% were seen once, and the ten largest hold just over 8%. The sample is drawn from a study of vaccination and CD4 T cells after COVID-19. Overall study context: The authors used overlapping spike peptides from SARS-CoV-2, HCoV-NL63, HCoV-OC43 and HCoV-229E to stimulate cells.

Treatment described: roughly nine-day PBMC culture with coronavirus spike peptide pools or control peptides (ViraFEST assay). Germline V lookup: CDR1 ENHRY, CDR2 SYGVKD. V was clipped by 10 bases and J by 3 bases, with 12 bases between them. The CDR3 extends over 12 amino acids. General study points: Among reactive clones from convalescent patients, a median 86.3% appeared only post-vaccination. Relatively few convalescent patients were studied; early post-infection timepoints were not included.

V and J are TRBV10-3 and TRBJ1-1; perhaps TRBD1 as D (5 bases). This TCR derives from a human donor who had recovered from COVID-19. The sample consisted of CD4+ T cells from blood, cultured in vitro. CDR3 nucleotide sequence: TGTGCCACCGCCGGGGGGTACACTGAAGCTTTCTTT. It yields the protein CATAGGYTEAFF.